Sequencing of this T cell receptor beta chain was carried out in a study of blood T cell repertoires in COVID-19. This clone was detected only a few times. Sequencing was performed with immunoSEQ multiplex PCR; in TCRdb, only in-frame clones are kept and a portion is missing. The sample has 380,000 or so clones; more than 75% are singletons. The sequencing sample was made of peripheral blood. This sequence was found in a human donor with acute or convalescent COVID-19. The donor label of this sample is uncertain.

The CDR3 sequence is CASSLTGGNQPQHF. The CDR3, as DNA: TGCGCCAGCAGCCTGACAGGGGGGAATCAGCCCCAGCATTTT. The chain combines TRBV4-1 with TRBJ1-5, with 9 bases matching TRBD1. Looked up from germline, CDR1 is MGHRA and CDR2 is YSYEKL. CDR3 length: 14 amino acids. With 4 bases clipped from V and 4 bases from J, the junction kept 2 bases outside the gene matches.